Below, one TCR beta chain is given with its context. The data stem from a study of OX40 agonist ivuxolimab in advanced cancers. Here immunoSEQ multiplex PCR was the method, and the copy in TCRdb shows in-frame clones only, minus some. Here the sample spans some 16,000 clones, 75% to 85% being singletons. It was autoimmune disease history or systemic immunosuppression that excluded patients. Sequences were derived from CD4+ or CD8+ T cells sorted from blood, sampled in a trial of the OX40 agonist ivuxolimab. The sequence was obtained from an adult with an advanced solid tumor such as melanoma, head and neck, liver or kidney cancer.

The CDR3 here is CASSPLWSGGSQETQYF. The CDR3 DNA reads as TGTGCCAGCAGTCCCCTTTGGAGCGGGGGGTCCCAAGAGACCCAGTACTTC. The chain has TRBV27 and TRBJ2-5, with TRBD2 identical over 9 bases. The CDR3 runs 17 residues. CDR1 and CDR2 (germline): MNHEY, SMNVEV (reference sequence). V was clipped by 5 bases and J by 1 base; unmatched bases: 11.